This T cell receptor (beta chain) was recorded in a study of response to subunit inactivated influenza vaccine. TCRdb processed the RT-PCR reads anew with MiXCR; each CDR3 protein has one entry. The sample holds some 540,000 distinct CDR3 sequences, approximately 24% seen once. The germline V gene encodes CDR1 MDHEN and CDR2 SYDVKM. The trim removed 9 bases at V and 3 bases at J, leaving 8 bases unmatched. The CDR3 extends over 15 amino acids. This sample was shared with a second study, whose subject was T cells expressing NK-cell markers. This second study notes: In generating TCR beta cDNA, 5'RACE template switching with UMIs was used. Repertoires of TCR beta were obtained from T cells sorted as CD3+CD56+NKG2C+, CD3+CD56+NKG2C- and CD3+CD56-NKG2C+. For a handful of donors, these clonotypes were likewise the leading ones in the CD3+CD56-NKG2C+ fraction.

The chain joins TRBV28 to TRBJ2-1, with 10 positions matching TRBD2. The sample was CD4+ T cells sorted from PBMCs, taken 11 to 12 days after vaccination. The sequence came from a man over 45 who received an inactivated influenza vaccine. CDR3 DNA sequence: TGTGCCAGTTGGCCTAGCGGGAGTGACTACAATGAGCAGTTCTTC. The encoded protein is CASWPSGSDYNEQFF.